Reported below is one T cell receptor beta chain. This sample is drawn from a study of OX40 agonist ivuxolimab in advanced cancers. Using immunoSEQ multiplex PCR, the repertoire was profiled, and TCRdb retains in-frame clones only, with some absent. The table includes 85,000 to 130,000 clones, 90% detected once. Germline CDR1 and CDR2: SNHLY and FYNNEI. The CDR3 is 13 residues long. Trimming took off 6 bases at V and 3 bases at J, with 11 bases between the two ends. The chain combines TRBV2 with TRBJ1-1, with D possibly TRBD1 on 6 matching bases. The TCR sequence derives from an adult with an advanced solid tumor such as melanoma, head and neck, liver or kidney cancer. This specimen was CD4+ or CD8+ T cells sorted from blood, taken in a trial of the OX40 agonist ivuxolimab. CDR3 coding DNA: TGTGCCAGCAGAGGACAGTTGGACACTGAAGCTTTCTTT. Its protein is CASRGQLDTEAFF.